In its sample, the clone carrying this T cell receptor (beta chain) was seen many times. One entry per CDR3 protein results from TCRdb running MiXCR on the 5' RACE reads. The sample has about 63,000 distinct CDR3 sequences, approximately 13% seen once; the top ten hold about 4.3%. These data originate in a study of early T cells in non-severe SARS-CoV-2 infection. The length of the CDR3 is 13 residues. Per the germline V gene, CDR1 is SEHNR and CDR2 is FQNEAQ (reference sequence). V was trimmed by 5 bases and J by 0 bases, leaving 4 bases between them. The genes are TRBV7-9 and TRBJ1-4; no firm D call. The TCR sequence derives from an adult who was a healthcare worker with PCR-confirmed SARS-CoV-2 infection or an uninfected control (not recorded which). Source material: whole blood. The CDR3 is CASSISTNEKLFF. The CDR3 nucleotides are TGTGCCAGCAGCATTTCAACTAATGAAAAACTGTTTTTT.